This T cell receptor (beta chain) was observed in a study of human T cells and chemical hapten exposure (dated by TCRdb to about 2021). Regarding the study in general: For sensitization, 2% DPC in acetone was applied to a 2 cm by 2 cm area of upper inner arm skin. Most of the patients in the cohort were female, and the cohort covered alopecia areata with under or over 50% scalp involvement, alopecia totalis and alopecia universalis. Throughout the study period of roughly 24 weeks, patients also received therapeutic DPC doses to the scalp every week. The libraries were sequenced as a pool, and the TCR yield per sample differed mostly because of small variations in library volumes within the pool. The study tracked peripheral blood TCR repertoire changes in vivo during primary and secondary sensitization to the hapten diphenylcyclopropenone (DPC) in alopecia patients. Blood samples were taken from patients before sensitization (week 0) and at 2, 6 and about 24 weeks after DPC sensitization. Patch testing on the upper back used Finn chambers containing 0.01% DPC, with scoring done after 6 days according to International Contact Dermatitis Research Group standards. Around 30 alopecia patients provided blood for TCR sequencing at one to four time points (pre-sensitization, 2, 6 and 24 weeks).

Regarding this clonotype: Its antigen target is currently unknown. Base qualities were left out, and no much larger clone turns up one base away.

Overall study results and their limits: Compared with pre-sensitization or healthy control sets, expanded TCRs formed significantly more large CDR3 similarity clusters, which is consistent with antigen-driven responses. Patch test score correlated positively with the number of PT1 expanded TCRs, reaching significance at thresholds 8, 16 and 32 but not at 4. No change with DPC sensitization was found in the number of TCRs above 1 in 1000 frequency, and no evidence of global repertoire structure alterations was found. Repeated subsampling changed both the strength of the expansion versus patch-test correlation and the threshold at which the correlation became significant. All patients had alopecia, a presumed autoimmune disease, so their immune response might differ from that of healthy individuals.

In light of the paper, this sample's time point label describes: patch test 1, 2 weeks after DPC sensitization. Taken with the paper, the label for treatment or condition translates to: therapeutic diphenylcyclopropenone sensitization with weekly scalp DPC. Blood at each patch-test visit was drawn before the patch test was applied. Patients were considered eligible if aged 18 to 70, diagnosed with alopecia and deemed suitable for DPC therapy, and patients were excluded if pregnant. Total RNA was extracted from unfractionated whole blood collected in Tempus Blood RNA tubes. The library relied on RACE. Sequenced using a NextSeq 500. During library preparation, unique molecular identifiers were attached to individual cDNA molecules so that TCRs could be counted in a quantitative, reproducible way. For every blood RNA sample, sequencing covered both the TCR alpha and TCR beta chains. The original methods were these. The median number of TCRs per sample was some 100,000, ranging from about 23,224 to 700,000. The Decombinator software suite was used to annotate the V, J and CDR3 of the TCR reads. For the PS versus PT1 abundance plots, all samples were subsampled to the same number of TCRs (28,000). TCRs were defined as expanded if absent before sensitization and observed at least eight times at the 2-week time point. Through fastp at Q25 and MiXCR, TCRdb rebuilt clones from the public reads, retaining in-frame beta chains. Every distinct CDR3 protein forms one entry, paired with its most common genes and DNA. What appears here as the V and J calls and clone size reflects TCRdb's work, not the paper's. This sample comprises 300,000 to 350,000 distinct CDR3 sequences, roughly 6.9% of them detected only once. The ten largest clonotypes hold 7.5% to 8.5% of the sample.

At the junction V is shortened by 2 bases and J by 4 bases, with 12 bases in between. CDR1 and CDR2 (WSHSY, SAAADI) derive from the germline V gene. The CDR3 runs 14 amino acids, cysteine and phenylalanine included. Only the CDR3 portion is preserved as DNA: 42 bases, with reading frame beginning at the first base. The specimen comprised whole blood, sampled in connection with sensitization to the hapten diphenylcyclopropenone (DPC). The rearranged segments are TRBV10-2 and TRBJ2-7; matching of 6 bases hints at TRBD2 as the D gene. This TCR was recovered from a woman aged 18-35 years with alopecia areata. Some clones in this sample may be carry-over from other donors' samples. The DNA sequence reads TGCGCCAGCAGTGAGCCCGGACTATTTTACGAGCAGTACTTC. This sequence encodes CASSEPGLFYEQYF.